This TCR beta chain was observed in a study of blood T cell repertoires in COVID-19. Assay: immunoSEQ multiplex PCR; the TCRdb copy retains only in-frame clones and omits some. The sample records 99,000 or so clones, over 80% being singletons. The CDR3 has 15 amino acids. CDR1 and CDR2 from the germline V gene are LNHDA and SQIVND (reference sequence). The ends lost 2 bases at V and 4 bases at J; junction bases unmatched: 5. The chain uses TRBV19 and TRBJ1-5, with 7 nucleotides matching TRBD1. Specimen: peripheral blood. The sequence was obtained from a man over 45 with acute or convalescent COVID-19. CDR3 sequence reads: CASSITGVWNQPQHF. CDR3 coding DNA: TGTGCCAGTAGTATAACAGGGGTGTGGAATCAGCCCCAGCATTTT. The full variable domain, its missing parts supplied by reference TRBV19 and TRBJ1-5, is DGGITQSPKYLFRKEGQNVTLSCEQNLNHDAMYWYRQDPGQGLRLIYYSQIVNDFQKGDIAEGYSVSREKKESFPLTVTSAQKNPTAFYLCASSITGVWNQPQHFGDGTRLSIL.